This passage covers 31 T cell receptor beta chains from one sample sequenced in a study of cytomegalovirus exposure and HLA in healthy donors. Primers: 60 Vbeta forward and 13 Jbeta reverse. The repertoire was sequenced with immunoSEQ multiplex PCR; TCRdb's copy has only in-frame clones and lacks some. The repertoire consists of 200,000 to 250,000 clones, with roughly 87% occurring once and the leading ten covering 4.5% to 6%. The sequencing input was PBMCs. Every receptor here comes from a woman in her forties in good health and CMV-seropositive.

Only one count was recorded for this clone. The J gene is TRBJ1-3, the V gene TRBV12-5; D is possibly TRBD1 (5 bases). Germline loops: CDR1 LGHNT, CDR2 FRNRAP. Trimming removed 2 bases from V and 4 bases from J, with 9 bases in between. This CDR3 spans 14 amino acids. The CDR3 DNA sequence: TGTGCTAGTGGTTTGTCCCAGGGAGGAAACACCATATATTTT. Translating gives CASGLSQGGNTIYF.

The chain uses TRBV15 and TRBJ2-7, with D perhaps TRBD2 (6 bases). CDR3 length: 13 amino acids. The ends were cut back, 4 bases at V and 6 bases at J, with 13 bases in the middle. The germline gives CDR1 LNHNV, CDR2 YYDKDF (reference sequence). CDR3 in amino acids: CATSMYRGTEQYF. Written as DNA, the CDR3 is TGTGCCACCAGCATGTACCGGGGGACCGAGCAGTACTTC.

This chain uses TRBV28 with TRBJ1-5; 9 nucleotides agree with TRBD1. With 4 bases clipped from V and 4 bases from J, the junction kept 5 bases outside the gene matches. The CDR3 is 15 amino acids. The V gene's germline CDR1 is MDHEN and CDR2 SYDVKM. Written as DNA, the CDR3 is TGTGCCAGCAGTTCCTCCGGGACAGGGAATCAGCCCCAGCATTTT. It translates to CASSSSGTGNQPQHF. Full variable domain (outside the CDR3, taken from reference TRBV28 and TRBJ1-5): DVKVTQSSRYLVKRTGEKVFLECVQDMDHENMFWYRQDPGLGLRLIYFSYDVKMKEKGDIPEGYSVSREKKERFSLILESASTNQTSMYLCASSSSGTGNQPQHFGDGTRLSIL.

The chain employs TRBV11-3 and TRBJ1-2; 8 bases fit TRBD1. From germline, CDR1 is SGHNT and CDR2 YENEEA. The CDR3 consists of 17 residues. V lost 5 bases, J lost 2 bases, and 13 bases stayed unmatched. The CDR3 nucleotides are TGTGCCAGCAGCCTAAAACGGGACAGGAGCTCCAACTATGGCTACACCTTC. This gives the protein CASSLKRDRSSNYGYTF.

V usage is TRBV5-1 and J usage is TRBJ1-1; TRBD1 is a possible D gene (6 bases). Germline V gene sequence: CDR1 SGHRS, CDR2 YFSETQ. The CDR3 loop spans 13 amino acids. V shed 5 bases and J shed 2 bases, with 10 bases lying between them. CDR3 sequence reads: CASRIQGNTEAFF. The CDR3 region has the DNA TGCGCCAGCAGAATACAGGGAAACACTGAAGCTTTCTTT.

CDR3 DNA: TGTGCCAGCCAGGGACAGGGGGTGACTAATTCACCCCTCCACTTT. Amino acid sequence: CASQGQGVTNSPLHF. This rearrangement joins TRBV11-2 to TRBJ1-6; the match to TRBD1 covers 11 bases. CDR1 and CDR2 (germline): SGHAT, FQNNGV. The CDR3 totals 15 residues. The V gene end was trimmed by 8 bases and the J gene end by 6 bases; junction bases not matched to a gene: 6.

The chain is built from TRBV30 and TRBJ2-5; D is perhaps TRBD2 (6 bases). V dropped 4 bases and J dropped 4 bases, with 10 bases sitting between them. This CDR3 comprises 12 residues. Germline V gives CDR1 GTSNPN, CDR2 SVGIG (reference sequence). The CDR3 DNA reads as TGTGCCTGGAACGCGGGAATAGAGACCCAGTACTTC. Protein: CAWNAGIETQYF.

This chain uses TRBV9 with TRBJ2-1; D ambiguous. This CDR3 has 12 amino acids. CDR1 is SGDLS and CDR2 is YYNGEE in the germline V gene. Deletions cut 4 bases from V and 8 bases from J, with 10 bases between. Here the CDR3 DNA reads TGTGCCAGCAGCCCCGACTCCTATGAGCAGTTCTTC. Translation gives CASSPDSYEQFF. Using reference TRBV9 and TRBJ2-1 for the parts outside the CDR3, the full variable domain is DSGVTQTPKHLITATGQRVTLRCSPRSGDLSVYWYQQSLDQGLQFLIQYYNGEERAKGNILERFSAQQFPDLHSELNLSSLELGDSALYFCASSPDSYEQFFGPGTRLTVL.

In this sample, this clone turned up a few times. V usage is TRBV5-4 and J usage is TRBJ2-7; the match to TRBD2 covers 11 bases. CDR1 is SGHNT and CDR2 is YYREEE in the germline V gene (reference sequence). Trimming took 0 bases from V and 5 from J; bases not matched to a gene: 7. This CDR3 contains 16 residues. The chain's CDR3 is CASSLGSGRALNEQYF. The DNA of the CDR3 is TGTGCCAGCAGCTTGGGTAGCGGGAGGGCCCTAAACGAGCAGTACTTC.

The chain is built from TRBV9 and TRBJ2-3, with D unresolved. The CDR3 loop spans 14 amino acids. Trimming took 0 bases from V and 0 from J, leaving 5 bases between them. CDR1 and CDR2 from the germline V gene are SGDLS and YYNGEE. CDR3 bases: TGTGCCAGCAGCGTAGCCACTAGCACAGATACGCAGTATTTT. It translates to CASSVATSTDTQYF.

The chain carries TRBV25-1 and TRBJ2-7; 8 positions match TRBD2. With 3 bases clipped from V and 3 bases from J, the junction kept 7 bases outside the gene matches. This CDR3 has 15 residues. Germline lookup yields CDR1 MGHDK and CDR2 SYGVNS. The CDR3 here is CASSDGTRNYYEQYF. DNA of the CDR3: TGTGCCAGCAGTGACGGGACTAGAAATTACTACGAGCAGTACTTC.

This clone was observed once. V and J are TRBV7-8 and TRBJ1-5, with TRBD1 matching 12 bases. CDR3 length: 19 amino acids. Germline V gene lookup returns CDR1 SGHVS and CDR2 FQNEAQ. V shed 5 bases and J 6 bases; nucleotides not matched to a gene: 17. DNA of the CDR3: TGTGCCAGCAGCCGTAGGGGGCAGCGGGGACAGGGGGCCTTTCAGCCCCAGCATTTT. Encoded protein: CASSRRGQRGQGAFQPQHF.

The CDR3 loop reads CASSPGDHNEQFF. CDR3 coding DNA: TGTGCCAGTAGTCCCGGGGATCACAATGAGCAGTTCTTC. The chain uses TRBV19 and TRBJ2-1; the D gene is possibly TRBD2 (5 bases). CDR1 and CDR2 (germline): LNHDA, SQIVND (reference sequence). The CDR3 runs to 13 residues. The V end was cut by 5 bases, the J end by 5 bases, with 10 bases between.

The CDR3 bases are TGCGCCAGCAGCCAAGCGCACGCCAGGGGTAATGAGCAGTTCTTC. Protein: CASSQAHARGNEQFF. The chain carries TRBV4-1 and TRBJ2-1; a possible D gene is TRBD1 (6 bases). V shed 1 base and J shed 7 bases, with 14 bases lying between them. Germline V gene sequence: CDR1 MGHRA, CDR2 YSYEKL. The length of the CDR3 is 15 residues.

The count of this clone is one. This chain uses TRBV7-2 with TRBJ2-1; 9 bases agree with TRBD2. The CDR3 covers 14 residues. After removal of 3 bases from V and 8 bases from J, the junction contained 5 bases not matched to a gene. Looked up from germline, CDR1 is SGHTA and CDR2 is FQGNSA. As DNA, the CDR3 is TGTGCCAGCAGCTTCGGCGGGAGGGTCGATGAGCAGTTCTTC. Amino acid sequence: CASSFGGRVDEQFF.

The chain recombines TRBV7-6 with TRBJ2-6; D gene unclear. The germline V gene encodes CDR1 SGHVS and CDR2 FNYEAQ. Trimming pared 5 bases from V and 0 bases from J, leaving 5 bases between. This CDR3 is built from 14 residues. In DNA form, the CDR3 reads TGTGCCAGCAGCGATAGCTCTGGGGCCAACGTCCTGACTTTC. Translation gives CASSDSSGANVLTF.

The chain carries TRBV7-2 and TRBJ2-6; possibly TRBD1 for D (5 bases). The length of the CDR3 is 15 residues. Trimming stripped 4 bases from V and 4 bases from J, with 11 bases between. Germline assignment: CDR1 SGHTA and CDR2 FQGNSA. The CDR3 region is CASSSTDTGANVLTF. For the CDR3, the DNA is TGTGCCAGCAGCTCGACAGACACCGGGGCCAACGTCCTGACTTTC.

This chain links TRBV19 with TRBJ2-1; 7 nucleotides agree with TRBD1. Trimming cost V 7 bases and J 10 bases; bases outside gene matches: 10. In germline, CDR1 is LNHDA, CDR2 SQIVND (reference sequence). The CDR3 spans 13 residues. Here the CDR3 reads CASKSGGAWEQFF. CDR3 nucleotides: TGTGCCAGTAAGTCAGGGGGTGCTTGGGAGCAGTTCTTC. Supplemented by reference TRBV19 and TRBJ2-1, the full variable domain reads DGGITQSPKYLFRKEGQNVTLSCEQNLNHDAMYWYRQDPGQGLRLIYYSQIVNDFQKGDIAEGYSVSREKKESFPLTVTSAQKNPTAFYLCASKSGGAWEQFFGPGTRLTVL.

The sample holds one count of this clone. The chain couples TRBV2 to TRBJ2-7; D possibly corresponds to TRBD1 (5 bases). The CDR3 loop spans 15 amino acids. Trimming pared 1 base from V and 2 bases from J, leaving 12 bases between. Germline assignment: CDR1 SNHLY and CDR2 FYNNEI. The CDR3 DNA reads TGTGCCAGCAGTGAAGACCCAGGGCCGACCTACGAGCAGTACTTC. Encoded protein: CASSEDPGPTYEQYF.

The gene calls are TRBV12-2 and TRBJ2-3; the listed D gene, TRBD1, was not tested against the DNA. TRBV12-2 is a known pseudogene. The CDR3 runs to 16 residues. CDR3 DNA sequence: TGTGCAAGTCGCTTTCCGGGACACAGGCTTTGGAGTACGCAGTATTTT. It yields the protein CASRFPGHRLWSTQYF.

This rearrangement joins TRBV27 to TRBJ1-2, with 9 bases fitting TRBD1. From germline, CDR1 is MNHEY and CDR2 SMNVEV (reference sequence). This CDR3 has 15 amino acids. The trim removed 5 bases at V and 8 bases at J, leaving 12 bases unmatched. The CDR3 loop is CASSQSKLQGAGYTF. CDR3 DNA sequence: TGTGCCAGCAGTCAATCAAAGTTACAGGGGGCCGGCTACACCTTC.

The CDR3 is CASSQESVAGGPDEQFF. As DNA, the CDR3 is TGCGCCAGCAGCCAAGAATCAGTAGCGGGGGGGCCAGATGAGCAGTTCTTC. This rearrangement joins TRBV4-3 to TRBJ2-1; the match to TRBD2 covers 11 bases. The germline gives CDR1 LGHNA, CDR2 YSLEER. The CDR3 consists of 17 residues. The V and J ends lost 0 bases and 8 bases, in that order; junction bases with no gene match: 9.

J is TRBJ2-5 and V is TRBV28; maybe TRBD2 (5 bases). Trimming cost V 3 bases and J 4 bases, with 12 bases left between them. The germline V gene has CDR1 MDHEN and CDR2 SYDVKM. The CDR3 is 14 residues long. The CDR3 is CASSFVGLLETQYF. The CDR3 region has the DNA TGTGCCAGCAGTTTCGTCGGACTTTTAGAGACCCAGTACTTC.

This clone was detected a few times. This rearrangement joins TRBV7-2 to TRBJ2-3; TRBD1 matches at 10 bases. The CDR3 is 15 residues long. After removal of 2 bases from V and 3 bases from J, the junction contained 2 bases not matched to a gene. Looked up from germline, CDR1 is SGHTA and CDR2 is FQGNSA. As DNA, the CDR3 is TGTGCCAGCAGCTTAAGGACAGGGGGAACAGATACGCAGTATTTT. Amino acid sequence: CASSLRTGGTDTQYF.

This clone was seen a few times. J is TRBJ1-5 and V is TRBV6-1; 7 bases are shared with TRBD1. Losses at the gene ends were 6 bases for V and 5 bases for J; bases not matched to a gene: 1. This CDR3 spans 12 amino acids. Germline CDR1 and CDR2: MNHNS and SASEGT. CDR3 DNA: TGTGCCAGCAGCGGACAGGATCAGCCCCAGCATTTT. Translated: CASSGQDQPQHF.

The CDR3 protein is CAWRREAGASYNEQFF. Here the CDR3 DNA reads TGTGCCTGGAGGAGGGAAGCGGGGGCGTCCTACAATGAGCAGTTCTTC. The chain recombines TRBV30 with TRBJ2-1, with TRBD2 matching 8 bases. Germline lookup yields CDR1 GTSNPN and CDR2 SVGIG (reference sequence). This CDR3 region has 16 residues. J lost 1 base, V lost 3 bases, and 8 bases had no gene match.

V and J are TRBV29-1 and TRBJ2-7; TRBD2 agrees at 12 bases. With 6 bases clipped from V and 2 bases from J, the junction kept 11 bases outside the gene matches. The CDR3 sequence is 16 residues long. Germline CDR1 is SQVTM and CDR2 is ANQGSEA. The CDR3 loop reads CSVSTSGSGGPYEQYF. The CDR3 nucleotides read TGCAGCGTCTCGACTAGCGGGAGTGGGGGGCCCTACGAGCAGTACTTC.

This clone was seen only once. The genes are TRBV2 and TRBJ1-2, with 9 bases identical to TRBD1. V lost 3 bases and J lost 14; bases outside the gene matches: 10. The CDR3 length is 13 residues. Per the germline V gene, CDR1 is SNHLY and CDR2 is FYNNEI. For the CDR3, the DNA is TGTGCCAGCAGTGAGGCCTATACAGGGGGCTCAACCTTC. It codes for CASSEAYTGGSTF.

This chain uses TRBV9 with TRBJ2-1, with a tentative D call TRBD2 (7 bases). The CDR3 spans 17 residues. The germline V and J ends were trimmed by 0 bases and 7 bases, with 20 bases remaining between them. Germline values: CDR1 SGDLS, CDR2 YYNGEE. CDR3 region: CASSVERGGSRGNEQFF. DNA for the CDR3: TGTGCCAGCAGCGTAGAAAGGGGGGGTTCAAGAGGTAATGAGCAGTTCTTC.

The genes are TRBV12-2 and TRBJ2-3; the table's TRBD2 call for D was not verified on the DNA. TRBV12-2 is shown as a pseudogene. The CDR3 sequence is 16 residues long. The CDR3 protein is CASRSLAGGPTDTQYF. The CDR3 bases are TGTGCAAGTCGCTCACTAGCGGGGGGGCCTACAGATACGCAGTATTTT.

The table lists this clone with a count of one. The chain links TRBV5-4 to TRBJ2-5, with D possibly TRBD2 on 6 matching bases. Looked up from germline, CDR1 is SGHNT and CDR2 is YYREEE (reference sequence). The ends were cut back, 4 bases at V and 5 bases at J, with 18 bases in the middle. CDR3 length: 15 residues. CDR3 amino acids: CASSGRPSGGETQYF. CDR3 sequence (DNA): TGTGCCAGCAGCGGACGGCCCAGCGGAGGGGAGACCCAGTACTTC.